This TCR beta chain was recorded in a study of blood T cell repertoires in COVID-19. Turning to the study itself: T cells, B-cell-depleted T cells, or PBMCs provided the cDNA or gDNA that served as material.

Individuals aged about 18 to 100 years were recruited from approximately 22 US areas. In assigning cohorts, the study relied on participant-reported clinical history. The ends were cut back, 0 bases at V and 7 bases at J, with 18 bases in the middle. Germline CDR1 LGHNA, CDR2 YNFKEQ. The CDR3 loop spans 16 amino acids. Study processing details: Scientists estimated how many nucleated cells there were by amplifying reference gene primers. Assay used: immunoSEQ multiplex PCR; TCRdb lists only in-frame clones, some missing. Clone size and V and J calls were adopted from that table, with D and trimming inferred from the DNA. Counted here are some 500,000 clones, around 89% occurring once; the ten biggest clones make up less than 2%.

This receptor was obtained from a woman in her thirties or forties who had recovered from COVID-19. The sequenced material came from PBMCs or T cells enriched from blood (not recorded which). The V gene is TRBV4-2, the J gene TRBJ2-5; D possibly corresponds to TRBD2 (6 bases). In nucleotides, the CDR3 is TGTGCCAGCAGCCAAGATCAAGCTTCAGGAGGGCGGACCCAGTACTTC. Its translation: CASSQDQASGGRTQYF.